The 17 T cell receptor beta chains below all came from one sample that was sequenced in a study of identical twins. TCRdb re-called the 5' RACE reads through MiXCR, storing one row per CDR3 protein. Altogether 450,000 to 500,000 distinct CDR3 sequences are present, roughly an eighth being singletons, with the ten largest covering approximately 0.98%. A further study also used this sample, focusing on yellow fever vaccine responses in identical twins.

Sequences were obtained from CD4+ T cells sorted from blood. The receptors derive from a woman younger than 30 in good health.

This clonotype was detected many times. The CDR3 loop reads CASSLQRAGETQYF. CDR3 sequence (DNA): TGTGCCAGCAGCCTACAGAGGGCGGGGGAGACCCAGTACTTC. The chain uses TRBV7-2 and TRBJ2-5, with D maybe TRBD2 (6 bases). Trimming shortened V by 5 bases and J by 5 bases, and 15 bases separated the two germline ends. Germline CDR1 SGHTA, CDR2 FQGNSA. The CDR3 length is 14 residues.

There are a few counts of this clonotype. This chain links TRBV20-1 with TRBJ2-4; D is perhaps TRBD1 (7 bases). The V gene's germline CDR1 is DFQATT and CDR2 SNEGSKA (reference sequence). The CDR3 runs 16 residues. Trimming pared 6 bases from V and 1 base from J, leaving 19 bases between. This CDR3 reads CSAGRGDLGAKNIQYF. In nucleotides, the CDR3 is TGCAGTGCGGGCAGGGGGGACCTGGGGGCCAAAAACATTCAGTACTTC.

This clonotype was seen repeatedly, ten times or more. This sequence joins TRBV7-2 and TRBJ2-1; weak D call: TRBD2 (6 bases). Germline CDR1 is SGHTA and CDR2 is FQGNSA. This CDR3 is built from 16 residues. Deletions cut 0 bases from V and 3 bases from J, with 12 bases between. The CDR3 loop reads CASSLAPGTYYNEQFF. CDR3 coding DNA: TGTGCCAGCAGCTTAGCCCCCGGGACTTACTACAATGAGCAGTTCTTC. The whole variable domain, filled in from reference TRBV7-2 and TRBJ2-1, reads GAGVSQSPSNKVTEKGKDVELRCDPISGHTALYWYRQSLGQGLEFLIYFQGNSAPDKSGLPSDRFSAERTGGSVSTLTIQRTQQEDSAVYLCASSLAPGTYYNEQFFGPGTRLTVL.

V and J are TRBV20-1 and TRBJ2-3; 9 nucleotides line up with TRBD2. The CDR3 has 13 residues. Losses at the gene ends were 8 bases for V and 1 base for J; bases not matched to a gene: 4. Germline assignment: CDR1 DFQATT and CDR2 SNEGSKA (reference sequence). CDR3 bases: TGCAGTTGCCCTAGCGGGGGCACAGATACGCAGTATTTT. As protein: CSCPSGGTDTQYF.

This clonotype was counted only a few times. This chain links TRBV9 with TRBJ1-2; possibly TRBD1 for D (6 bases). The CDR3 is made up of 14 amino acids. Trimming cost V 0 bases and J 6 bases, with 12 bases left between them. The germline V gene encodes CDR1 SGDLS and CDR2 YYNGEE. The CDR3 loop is CASSVVGQSHGYTF. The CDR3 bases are TGTGCCAGCAGCGTAGTCGGACAGTCACATGGCTACACCTTC.

CDR3 protein: CASSRRQTRHEQFF. CDR3 DNA sequence: TGTGCCAGCAGCCGGAGACAGACCAGGCATGAGCAGTTCTTC. The genes are TRBV6-2 or TRBV6-3 and TRBJ2-1, with D tentatively TRBD1 (5 bases). V shed 6 bases and J shed 8 bases, with 17 bases lying between them. Per the germline V gene, CDR1 is MNHEY and CDR2 is SVGEGT. The CDR3 length is 14 residues.

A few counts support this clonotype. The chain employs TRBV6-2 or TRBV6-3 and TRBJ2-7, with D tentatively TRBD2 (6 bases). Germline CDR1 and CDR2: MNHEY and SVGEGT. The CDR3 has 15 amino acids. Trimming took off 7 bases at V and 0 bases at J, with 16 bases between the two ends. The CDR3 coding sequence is TGTGCCAGCACCCACCCAACCGGGGGCTCCTACGAGCAGTACTTC. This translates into CASTHPTGGSYEQYF.

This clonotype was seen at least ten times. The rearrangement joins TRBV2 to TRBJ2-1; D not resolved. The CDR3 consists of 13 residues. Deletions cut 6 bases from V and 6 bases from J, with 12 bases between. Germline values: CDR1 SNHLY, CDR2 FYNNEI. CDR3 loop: CASSVSQRNEQFF. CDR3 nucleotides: TGTGCCAGCAGCGTAAGTCAACGCAATGAGCAGTTCTTC. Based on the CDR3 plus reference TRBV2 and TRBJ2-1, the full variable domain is EPEVTQTPSHQVTQMGQEVILRCVPISNHLYFYWYRQILGQKVEFLVSFYNNEISEKSEIFDDQFSVERPDGSNFTLKIRSTKLEDSAMYFCASSVSQRNEQFFGPGTRLTVL.

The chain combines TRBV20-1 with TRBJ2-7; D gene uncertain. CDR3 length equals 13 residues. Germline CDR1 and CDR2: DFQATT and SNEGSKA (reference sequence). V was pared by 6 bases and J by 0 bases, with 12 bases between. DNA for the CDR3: TGCAGTGCCCAAGGCAGGTTCTCCTACGAGCAGTACTTC. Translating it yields CSAQGRFSYEQYF.

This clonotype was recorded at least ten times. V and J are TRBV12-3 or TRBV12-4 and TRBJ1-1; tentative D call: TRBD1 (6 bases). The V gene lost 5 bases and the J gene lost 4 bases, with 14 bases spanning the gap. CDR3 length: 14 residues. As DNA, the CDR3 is TGTGCCAGCAGTGGGGGCAGGGTAGGCACTGAAGCTTTCTTT. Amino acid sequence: CASSGGRVGTEAFF.

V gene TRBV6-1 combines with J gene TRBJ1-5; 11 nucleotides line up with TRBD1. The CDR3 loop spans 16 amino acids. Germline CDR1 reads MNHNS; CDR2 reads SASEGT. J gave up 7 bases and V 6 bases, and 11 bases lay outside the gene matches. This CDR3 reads CASRQSRGQGAQPQHF. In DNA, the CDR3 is TGTGCCAGCAGACAGTCAAGAGGACAGGGGGCACAGCCCCAGCATTTT.

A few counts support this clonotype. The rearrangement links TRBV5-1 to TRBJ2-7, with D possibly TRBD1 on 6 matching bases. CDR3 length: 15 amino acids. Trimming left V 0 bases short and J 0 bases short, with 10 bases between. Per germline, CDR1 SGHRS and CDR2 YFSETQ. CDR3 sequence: CASSLDTGSSYEQYF. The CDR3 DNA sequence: TGCGCCAGCAGCTTGGACACAGGGAGCTCCTACGAGCAGTACTTC.

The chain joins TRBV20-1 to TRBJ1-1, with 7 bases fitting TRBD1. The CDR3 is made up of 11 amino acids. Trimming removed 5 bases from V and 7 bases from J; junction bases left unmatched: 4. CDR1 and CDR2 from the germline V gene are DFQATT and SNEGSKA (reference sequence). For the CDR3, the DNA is TGCAGTGCTGCGGGACAGCATGAAGCTTTCTTT. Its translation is CSAAGQHEAFF.

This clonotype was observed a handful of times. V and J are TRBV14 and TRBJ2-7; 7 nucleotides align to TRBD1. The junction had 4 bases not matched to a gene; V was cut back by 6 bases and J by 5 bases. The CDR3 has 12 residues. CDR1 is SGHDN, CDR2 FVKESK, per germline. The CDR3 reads CASRPGGHEQYF. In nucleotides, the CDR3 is TGTGCCAGCAGACCAGGGGGACACGAGCAGTACTTC.

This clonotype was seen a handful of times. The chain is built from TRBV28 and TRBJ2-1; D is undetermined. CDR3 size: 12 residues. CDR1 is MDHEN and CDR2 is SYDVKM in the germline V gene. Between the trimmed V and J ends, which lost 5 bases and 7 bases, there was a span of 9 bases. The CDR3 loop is CASSVLENEQFF. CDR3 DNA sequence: TGTGCCAGCAGTGTGCTGGAAAATGAGCAGTTCTTC. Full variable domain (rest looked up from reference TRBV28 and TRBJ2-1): DVKVTQSSRYLVKRTGEKVFLECVQDMDHENMFWYRQDPGLGLRLIYFSYDVKMKEKGDIPEGYSVSREKKERFSLILESASTNQTSMYLCASSVLENEQFFGPGTRLTVL.

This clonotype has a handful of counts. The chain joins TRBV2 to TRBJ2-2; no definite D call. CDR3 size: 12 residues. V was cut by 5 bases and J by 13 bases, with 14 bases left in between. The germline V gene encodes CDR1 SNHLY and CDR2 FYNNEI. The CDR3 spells CASSISPRLLFF. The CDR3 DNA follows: TGTGCCAGCAGTATTTCACCCCGGTTGCTGTTTTTT.

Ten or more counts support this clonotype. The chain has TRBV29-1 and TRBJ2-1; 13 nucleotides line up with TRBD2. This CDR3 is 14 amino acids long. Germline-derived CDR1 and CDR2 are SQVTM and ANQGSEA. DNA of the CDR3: TGCACCTGGTCCCGACTAGCGGGAGGATATGAGCAGTTCTTC. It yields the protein CTWSRLAGGYEQFF.